The TCR beta chain described here comes from a study of molecular identifiers for immune sequencing clone quantification. Study background: The replicates split RNA from about 20,000 or 100,000 naive CD8 cells five ways and sequenced four.

Investigators produced naive CD8 libraries from about 19,000 to 1,100,000 sorted cells, drawing on 10%, 30% or 50% RNA. A CD8+CD4-CCR7+CD45RA+ gate was used to sort naive CD8 T cells. On this clonotype itself: A clone one base away is much larger, so this may be a read error.

Per the germline V gene, CDR1 is MNHEY and CDR2 is SMNVEV (reference sequence). The length of the CDR3 is 13 residues. Preparation methods for the bulk TCR libraries were those previously described, with listed TCR primers. TCRdb reprocessed the PCR reads via MiXCR and lists one record per CDR3 protein. Of some 94,000 distinct CDR3 sequences listed, nearly 25% were seen once; the top ten hold about 0.8%. The chain uses TRBV27 and TRBJ2-5; D is uncertain. Sequencing used naive CD8+ T cells from blood, with Jurkat cell RNA spiked in. Subset meaning: FACS-sorted CD8+CD4-CCR7+CD45RA+ naive T cells. The sequence was collected from a human donor in good health. Some libraries in this study had Jurkat cell RNA spiked in. The CDR3 sequence: CASSLKWQGTQYF. For the CDR3, the DNA is TGTGCCAGCAGTTTAAAGTGGCAAGGGACCCAGTACTTC.